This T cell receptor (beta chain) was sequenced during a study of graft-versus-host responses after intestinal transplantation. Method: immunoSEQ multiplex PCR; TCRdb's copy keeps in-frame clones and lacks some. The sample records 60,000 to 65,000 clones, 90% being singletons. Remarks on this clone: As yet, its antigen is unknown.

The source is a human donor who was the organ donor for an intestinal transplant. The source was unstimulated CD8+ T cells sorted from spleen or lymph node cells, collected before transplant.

The CDR3 reads CASNPPPGLAGNEQFF. CDR3 nucleotide sequence: TGTGCCAGCAACCCCCCCCCGGGACTAGCGGGCAATGAGCAGTTCTTC. This chain links TRBV7-3 with TRBJ2-1, with 12 bases lining up with TRBD2. This CDR3 comprises 16 residues. Germline assignment: CDR1 SGHTA and CDR2 FQGTGA. J lost 6 bases, V lost 7 bases, and 10 bases had no gene match.